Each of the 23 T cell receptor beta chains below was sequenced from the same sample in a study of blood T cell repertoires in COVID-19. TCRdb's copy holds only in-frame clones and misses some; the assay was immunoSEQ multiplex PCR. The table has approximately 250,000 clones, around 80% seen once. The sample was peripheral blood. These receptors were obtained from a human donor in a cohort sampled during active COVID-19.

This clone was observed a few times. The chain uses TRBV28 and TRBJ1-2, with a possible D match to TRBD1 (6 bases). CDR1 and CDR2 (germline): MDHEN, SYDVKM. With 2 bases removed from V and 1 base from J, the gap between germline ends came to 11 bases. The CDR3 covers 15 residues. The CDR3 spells CASSLEARGNYGYTF. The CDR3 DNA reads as TGTGCCAGCAGTTTAGAGGCCAGGGGTAACTATGGCTACACCTTC.

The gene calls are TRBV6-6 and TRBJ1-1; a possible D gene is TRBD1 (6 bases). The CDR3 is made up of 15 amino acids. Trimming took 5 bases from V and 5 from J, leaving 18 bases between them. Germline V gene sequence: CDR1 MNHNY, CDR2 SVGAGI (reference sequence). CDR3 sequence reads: CASSPWNRDGTEAFF. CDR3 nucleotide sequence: TGTGCCAGCAGTCCTTGGAACAGGGATGGGACTGAAGCTTTCTTT.

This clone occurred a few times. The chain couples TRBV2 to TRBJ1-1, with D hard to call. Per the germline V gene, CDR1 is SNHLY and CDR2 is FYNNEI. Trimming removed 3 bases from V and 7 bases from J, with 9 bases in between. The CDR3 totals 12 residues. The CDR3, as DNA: TGTGCCAGCAGTGATTATCGGGGTGAAGCTTTCTTT. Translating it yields CASSDYRGEAFF.

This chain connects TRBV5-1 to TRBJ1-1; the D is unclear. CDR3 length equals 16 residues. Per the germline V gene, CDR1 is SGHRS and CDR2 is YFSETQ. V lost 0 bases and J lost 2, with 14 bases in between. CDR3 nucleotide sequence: TGCGCCAGCAGCTTGGCCCGGGGTCAATTTAACACTGAAGCTTTCTTT. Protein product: CASSLARGQFNTEAFF.

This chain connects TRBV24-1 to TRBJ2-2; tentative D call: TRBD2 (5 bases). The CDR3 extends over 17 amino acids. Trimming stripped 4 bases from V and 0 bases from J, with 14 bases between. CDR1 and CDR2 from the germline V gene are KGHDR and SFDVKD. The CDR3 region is CATSDSATGTNTGELFF. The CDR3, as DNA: TGTGCCACCAGTGACAGTGCGACGGGGACGAACACCGGGGAGCTGTTTTTT.

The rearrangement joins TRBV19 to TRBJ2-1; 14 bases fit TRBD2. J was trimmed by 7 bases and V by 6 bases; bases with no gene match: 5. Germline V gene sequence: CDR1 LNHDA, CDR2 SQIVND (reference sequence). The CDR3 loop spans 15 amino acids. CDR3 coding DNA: TGTGCCAGTAGGACTAGCGGGAGGGCAGAAAATGAGCAGTTCTTC. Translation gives CASRTSGRAENEQFF. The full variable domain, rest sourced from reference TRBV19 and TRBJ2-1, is DGGITQSPKYLFRKEGQNVTLSCEQNLNHDAMYWYRQDPGQGLRLIYYSQIVNDFQKGDIAEGYSVSREKKESFPLTVTSAQKNPTAFYLCASRTSGRAENEQFFGPGTRLTVL.

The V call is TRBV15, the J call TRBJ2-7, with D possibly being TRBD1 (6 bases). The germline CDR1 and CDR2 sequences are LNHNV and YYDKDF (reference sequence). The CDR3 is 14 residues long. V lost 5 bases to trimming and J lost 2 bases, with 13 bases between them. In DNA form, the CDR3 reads TGTGCCACCAGCGGTAGGGACACCGCCTACGAGCAGTACTTC. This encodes CATSGRDTAYEQYF.

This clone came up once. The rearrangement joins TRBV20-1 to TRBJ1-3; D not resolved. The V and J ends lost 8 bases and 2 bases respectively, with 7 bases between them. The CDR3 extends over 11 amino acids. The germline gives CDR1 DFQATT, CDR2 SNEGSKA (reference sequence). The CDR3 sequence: CSYYAGNTIYF. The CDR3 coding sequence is TGCAGTTATTATGCTGGAAACACCATATATTTT.

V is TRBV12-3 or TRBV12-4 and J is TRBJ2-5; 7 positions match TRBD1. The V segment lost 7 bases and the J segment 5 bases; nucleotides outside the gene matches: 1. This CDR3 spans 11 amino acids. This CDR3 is CASTRGETQYF. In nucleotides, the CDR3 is TGTGCCAGCACCAGGGGGGAGACCCAGTACTTC.

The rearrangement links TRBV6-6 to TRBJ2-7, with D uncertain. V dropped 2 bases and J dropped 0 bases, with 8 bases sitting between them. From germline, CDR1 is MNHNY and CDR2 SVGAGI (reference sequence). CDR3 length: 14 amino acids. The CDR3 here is CASSYDSRSYEQYF. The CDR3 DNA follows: TGTGCCAGCAGTTACGACTCCCGCTCCTACGAGCAGTACTTC.

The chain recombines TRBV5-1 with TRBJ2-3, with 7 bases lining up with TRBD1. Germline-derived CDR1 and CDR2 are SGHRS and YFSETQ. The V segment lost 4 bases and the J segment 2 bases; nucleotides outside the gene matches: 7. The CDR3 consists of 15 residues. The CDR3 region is CASSPGQEFTDTQYF. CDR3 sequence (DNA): TGCGCCAGCAGCCCCGGACAGGAGTTCACAGATACGCAGTATTTT.

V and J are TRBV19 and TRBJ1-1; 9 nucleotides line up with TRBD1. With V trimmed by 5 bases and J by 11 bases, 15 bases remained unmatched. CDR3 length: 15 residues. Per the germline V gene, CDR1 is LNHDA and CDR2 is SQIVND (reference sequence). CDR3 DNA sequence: TGTGCCAGTAGTCCAAGCCTCACGACAGGGGGGTTGGCTTTCTTT. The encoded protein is CASSPSLTTGGLAFF.

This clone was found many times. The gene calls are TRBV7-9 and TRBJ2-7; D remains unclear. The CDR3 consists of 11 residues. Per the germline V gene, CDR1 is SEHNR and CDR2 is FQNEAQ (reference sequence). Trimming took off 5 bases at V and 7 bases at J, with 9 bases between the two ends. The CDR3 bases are TGTGCCAGCAGCGACGTCGGGGAGCAGTACTTC. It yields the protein CASSDVGEQYF.

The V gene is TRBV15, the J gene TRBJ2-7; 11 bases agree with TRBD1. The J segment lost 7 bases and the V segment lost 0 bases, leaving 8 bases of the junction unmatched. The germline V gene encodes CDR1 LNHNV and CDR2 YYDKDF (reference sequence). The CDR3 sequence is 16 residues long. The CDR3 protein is CATSRDHGTGGNEQYF. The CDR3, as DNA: TGTGCCACCAGCAGAGATCACGGGACAGGGGGAAATGAGCAGTACTTC.

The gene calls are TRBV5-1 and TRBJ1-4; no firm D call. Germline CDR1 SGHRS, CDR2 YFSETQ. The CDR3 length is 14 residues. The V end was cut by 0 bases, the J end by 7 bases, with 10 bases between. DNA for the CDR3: TGCGCCAGCAGCTTGGCGGGGTACGGTGAAAAACTGTTTTTT. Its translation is CASSLAGYGEKLFF.

The CDR3 protein is CASSSSVDTEAFF. The DNA of the CDR3 is TGTGCCAGCAGCTCCTCGGTGGACACTGAAGCTTTCTTT. The chain employs TRBV7-3 and TRBJ1-1, with D unresolved. From germline, CDR1 is SGHTA and CDR2 FQGTGA. V dropped 4 bases and J dropped 3 bases, with 9 bases sitting between them. The CDR3 has 13 residues.

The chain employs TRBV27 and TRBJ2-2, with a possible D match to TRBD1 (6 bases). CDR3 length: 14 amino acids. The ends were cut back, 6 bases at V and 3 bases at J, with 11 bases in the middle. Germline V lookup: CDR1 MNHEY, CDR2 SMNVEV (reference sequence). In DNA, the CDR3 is TGTGCCAGCAGCCCAGCAGGGGACACCGGGGAGCTGTTTTTT. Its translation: CASSPAGDTGELFF.

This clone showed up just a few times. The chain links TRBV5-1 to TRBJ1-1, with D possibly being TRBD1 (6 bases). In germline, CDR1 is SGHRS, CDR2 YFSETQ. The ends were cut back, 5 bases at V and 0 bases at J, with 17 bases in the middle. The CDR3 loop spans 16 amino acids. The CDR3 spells CASRRQVRTMNTEAFF. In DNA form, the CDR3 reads TGCGCCAGCAGACGACAGGTCCGGACCATGAACACTGAAGCTTTCTTT.

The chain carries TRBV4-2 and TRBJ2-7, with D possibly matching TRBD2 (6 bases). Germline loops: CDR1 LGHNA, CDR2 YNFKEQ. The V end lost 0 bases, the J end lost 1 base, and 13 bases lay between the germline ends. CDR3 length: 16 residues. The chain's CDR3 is CASSQDSELASYEQYF. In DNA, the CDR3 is TGTGCCAGCAGCCAAGATTCGGAACTAGCTTCCTACGAGCAGTACTTC.

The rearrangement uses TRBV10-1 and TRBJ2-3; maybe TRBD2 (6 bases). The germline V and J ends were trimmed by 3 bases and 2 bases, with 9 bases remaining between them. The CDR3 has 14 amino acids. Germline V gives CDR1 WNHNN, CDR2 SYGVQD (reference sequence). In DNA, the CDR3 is TGCGCCAGCAGTGATCGGGGGTACACAGATACGCAGTATTTT. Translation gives CASSDRGYTDTQYF.

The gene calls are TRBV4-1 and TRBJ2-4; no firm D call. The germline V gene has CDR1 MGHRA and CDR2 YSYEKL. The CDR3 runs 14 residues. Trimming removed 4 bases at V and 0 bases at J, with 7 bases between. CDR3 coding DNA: TGCGCCAGCAGCCCTGTAGTAGCCAAAAACATTCAGTACTTC. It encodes CASSPVVAKNIQYF.

The CDR3 nucleotides are TGTGCCAGCAGCTTGGGAGGGACAGGGTTCTATGGCTACACCTTC. Translated, it gives CASSLGGTGFYGYTF. The chain combines TRBV5-5 with TRBJ1-2; 9 bases align to TRBD1. Germline trimming cut 0 bases from V and 4 bases from J; bases unmatched to any gene: 4. Per the germline V gene, CDR1 is SGHKS and CDR2 is YYEKEE (reference sequence). This CDR3 spans 15 amino acids.

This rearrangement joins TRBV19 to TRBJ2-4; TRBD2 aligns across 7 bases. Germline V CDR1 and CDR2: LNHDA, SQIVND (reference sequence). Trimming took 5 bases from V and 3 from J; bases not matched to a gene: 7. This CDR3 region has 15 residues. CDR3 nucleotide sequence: TGTGCCAGTAGTCCCCCGGCTAGCGGCAAAAACATTCAGTACTTC. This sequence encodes CASSPPASGKNIQYF.